A selection of T cell receptor beta chains follows, all from one sample in a study of shared clonotypes between healthy human individuals. Here immunoSEQ multiplex PCR was the method, and the copy in TCRdb shows in-frame clones only, minus some. The table records roughly 2.6 million clones, approximately 90% of them present only once. What was sequenced was naive CD4+ T cells sorted from blood. These receptor sequences come from a man aged 18 to 35 in good health. Both conserved end residues are part of each CDR3. Fields, in order: J gene, V gene, D gene, clone size, CDR3 DNA, CDR3 protein. The D gene is left open where the match is weak. Clone size is given for some rows only: seen once, a few or many times, or a class if the clone is expanded.

TRBJ2-5 TRBV7-2 . . TGTGCCAGCAGCTTAGTGACAGAAGAGACCCAGTACTTC CASSLVTEETQYF
TRBJ2-3 TRBV10-1 . . TGCGCCAGCAGTGAGGGCGGGAATGCAGATACGCAGTATTTT CASSEGGNADTQYF
TRBJ1-2 TRBV6-5 . . TGTGCCAGCAGTTACAAGGGTGACTATGGCTACACCTTC CASSYKGDYGYTF
TRBJ2-2 TRBV5-4 TRBD2 . TGTGCCAGCAGCTCAAGTAGCGGGGGGAAGAACACCGGGGAGCTGTTTTTT CASSSSSGGKNTGELFF
TRBJ2-7 TRBV6-1 TRBD1 . TGTGCCAGCAGTAGCCCGGGACAGGGTGCATCCGAGCAGTACTTC CASSSPGQGASEQYF
TRBJ1-1 TRBV5-8 . . TGTGCCAGCAGCTTGCAGGGCACAGCTTTCTTT CASSLQGTAFF
TRBJ1-5 TRBV6-1 . few TGTGCCAGCAGTGAAAAGGGGTTTAGGCATTTT CASSEKGFRHF
TRBJ2-1 TRBV5-1 . . TGCGCCAGCAGCTTCGAAGGGGGTTCCTACAATGAGCAGTTCTTC CASSFEGGSYNEQFF
TRBJ1-2 TRBV10-3 TRBD1 . TGTGCCATCAGGACAGGGATTGAGGATGGCTACACCTTC CAIRTGIEDGYTF
TRBJ1-2 TRBV9 . . TGTGCCAGCAGCGTAGCGACAGTAGCTAACTATGGCTACACCTTC CASSVATVANYGYTF
TRBJ1-1 TRBV6-6 . . TGTGCCAGCAGAATAGGGGGTCACACTGAAGCTTTCTTT CASRIGGHTEAFF
TRBJ2-3 TRBV25-1 TRBD1 . TGTGCCAGCAGTACGGGACAGTTGTCGCAGTATTTT CASSTGQLSQYF
TRBJ1-5 TRBV6-5 . few TGTGCCAGCAGTTACTCGGCAGGCGCAGGCAATCAGCCCCAGCATTTT CASSYSAGAGNQPQHF
TRBJ1-5 TRBV18 TRBD1 . TGTGCCAGCTCACCGGGACAGGGTAATCAGCCCCAGCATTTT CASSPGQGNQPQHF
TRBJ1-1 TRBV10-1 TRBD1 . TGCGCCAGCAGTTTCGACAGGGTGGACACTGAAGCTTTCTTT CASSFDRVDTEAFF
TRBJ2-1 TRBV10-2 . . TGCGCCAGCAGTGAGTTAGGAGACTACTTCAATGAGCAGTTCTTC CASSELGDYFNEQFF
TRBJ2-5 TRBV2 . once TGTGCCAGTAGGGGGGTCAGTGTCCAAGAGACCCAGTACTTC CASRGVSVQETQYF
TRBJ2-5 TRBV9 . . TGTGCCAGCAGCGCTGGGACCTTCCAAGAGACCCAGTACTTC CASSAGTFQETQYF
TRBJ2-5 TRBV7-2 TRBD2 . TGTGCCAGCAGCTCGGGACTAGCTTCCGAGACCCAGTACTTC CASSSGLASETQYF
TRBJ1-6 TRBV27 TRBD1 . TGTGCCAGCAGTTTGGGTCAGGGGGCGTCGGTAACGTCACCCCTCCACTTT CASSLGQGASVTSPLHF